A single sample is the source of the 9 T cell receptor beta chains below, sequenced in a study of cytomegalovirus exposure and HLA in healthy donors (TCRdb year 2017). Library construction relied on the immunoSEQ multiplex PCR assay. For the multiplex PCR, a mixture combining 60 forward primers for TCR Vbeta segments and 13 reverse primers for TCR Jbeta segments was used. TCRdb limited this immuneACCESS table to in-frame rearrangements with V and J called. A share of clones is missing; checked studies link under half to unresolved V genes, and the rest is unexplained. Within this sample are nearly 200,000 clones, with 82% of them counted one time only. The ten biggest clones cover around 6% of the sample. Sequencing was carried out using PBMCs. The receptors come from a woman between 45 and 60 years old in good health and CMV-seropositive.

V usage is TRBV11-3 and J usage is TRBJ2-2, with D perhaps matching TRBD2 (5 bases). Trimming removed 5 bases from V and 7 bases from J, with 11 bases in between. The CDR3 has 13 amino acids. Looked up from germline, CDR1 is SGHNT and CDR2 is YENEEA. The DNA of the CDR3 is TGTGCCAGCAGCCTCGACTACTACGGGGAGCTGTTTTTT. This gives the protein CASSLDYYGELFF.

This clone was seen a handful of times. V is TRBV2 and J is TRBJ1-5; weak D call: TRBD1 (5 bases). V lost 4 bases, J lost 8 bases, and 15 bases lay in between. The CDR3 consists of 14 residues. Germline-derived CDR1 and CDR2 are SNHLY and FYNNEI. The CDR3: CASSGGDPRKPQHF. As DNA, the CDR3 is TGTGCCAGCAGTGGGGGGGACCCAAGAAAGCCCCAGCATTTT.

V usage is TRBV19 and J usage is TRBJ1-1; D not certain. The CDR3 covers 13 residues. V shed 1 base and J shed 3 bases, with 6 bases lying between them. Per germline, CDR1 LNHDA and CDR2 SQIVND (reference sequence). The CDR3 region has the DNA TGTGCCAGTAGTATAGGCGTGGACACTGAAGCTTTCTTT. This translates into CASSIGVDTEAFF.

V is TRBV5-4 and J is TRBJ1-6, with D uncertain. The V and J ends lost 1 base and 7 bases respectively, with 6 bases between them. The V gene's germline CDR1 is SGHNT and CDR2 YYREEE (reference sequence). This CDR3 is 13 amino acids long. CDR3 nucleotide sequence: TGTGCCAGCAGCTTGACCCAGAATTCACCCCTCCACTTT. This sequence encodes CASSLTQNSPLHF.

This CDR3 reads CASSFSPTTGGREEQYF. CDR3 DNA: TGTGCCAGCAGTTTCAGCCCCACGACAGGGGGGCGGGAGGAGCAGTACTTC. The rearrangement joins TRBV28 to TRBJ2-7; 9 bases are shared with TRBD1. Trimming cost V 3 bases and J 7 bases; bases outside gene matches: 16. The CDR3 runs to 17 residues. Looked up from germline, CDR1 is MDHEN and CDR2 is SYDVKM.

This rearrangement joins TRBV19 to TRBJ2-2, with D maybe TRBD1 (5 bases). Germline lookup yields CDR1 LNHDA and CDR2 SQIVND (reference sequence). The CDR3 sequence is 15 residues long. The germline V and J ends were trimmed by 7 bases and 0 bases, with 12 bases remaining between them. The CDR3 nucleotides read TGTGCCAGTACCCCCCAGACAGCGAACACCGGGGAGCTGTTTTTT. Its protein is CASTPQTANTGELFF.

The CDR3 sequence: CASSVGLAGGHNEQFF. DNA of the CDR3: TGTGCCAGCAGCGTAGGACTAGCGGGGGGGCACAATGAGCAGTTCTTC. The V and J genes are TRBV9 and TRBJ2-1, with 14 bases fitting TRBD2. The J segment lost 5 bases and the V segment lost 0 bases, leaving 1 base of the junction unmatched. Germline values: CDR1 SGDLS, CDR2 YYNGEE. The CDR3 contains 16 residues.

The chain carries TRBV6-5 and TRBJ2-3, with D uncertain. V was clipped by 2 bases and J by 1 base, with 13 bases between them. The CDR3 length is 16 residues. Germline V gene lookup returns CDR1 MNHEY and CDR2 SVGAGI. The CDR3 bases are TGTGCCAGCAGTTACGGGCGTCGGTTAGGCACAGATACGCAGTATTTT. Residues: CASSYGRRLGTDTQYF.

The rearrangement uses TRBV5-4 and TRBJ2-1; possible D gene TRBD2, 7 bases. Per germline, CDR1 SGHNT and CDR2 YYREEE (reference sequence). This CDR3 region has 14 residues. Trimming pared 7 bases from V and 8 bases from J, leaving 19 bases between. CDR3 residues: CASYNRGGGDEQFF. The DNA of the CDR3 is TGTGCCAGCTACAACCGAGGGGGGGGCGATGAGCAGTTCTTC. The full variable domain, its missing parts supplied by reference TRBV5-4 and TRBJ2-1, is ETGVTQSPTHLIKTRGQQVTLRCSSQSGHNTVSWYQQALGQGPQFIFQYYREEENGRGNFPPRFSGLQFPNYSSELNVNALELDDSALYLCASYNRGGGDEQFFGPGTRLTVL.